This T cell receptor beta chain was identified in a study of T cells after yellow fever vaccination. General observations from the study: The study re-detected most primary-vaccination clones after the booster (nearly 97% CD4, 88% CD8). From the bulk population, abundant clonotypes could contaminate and appear within FACS-sorted repertoires.

Germline CDR1 and CDR2: SEHNR and FQNEAQ (reference sequence). V lost 2 bases, J lost 4 bases, and 12 bases lay in between. The CDR3 has 15 amino acids. As for this clonotype: Antigen: not known.

Making TCR cDNA involved 5'RACE template switching, which added UMIs and a universal primer site. TCRdb reprocessed the 5' RACE reads with MiXCR, giving one entry per CDR3 protein. The sample gives around 350,000 distinct CDR3 sequences, around 10% of which show up once; less than 20% is in the top ten. This specimen consisted of PBMCs, obtained on the day of the first yellow fever vaccination. The clonotype originates from a man between 18 and 35 years old who received the YFV17D yellow fever vaccine. This chain uses TRBV7-9 with TRBJ1-3; a weak D match, TRBD1 (6 bases). The chain's CDR3 is CASSLPTGPGNTIYF. CDR3 DNA sequence: TGTGCCAGCAGCTTACCCACAGGGCCAGGAAACACCATATATTTT.